Presented here are 2 T cell receptor beta chains from one specimen sequenced in a study of T cell repertoires in cytomegalovirus infection. TCRdb recomputed calls from the reads with MiXCR, one row per CDR3 protein. The sample has 450,000 to 600,000 distinct CDR3 sequences; roughly 10% are singletons. Material: PBMCs. These receptors came from a human donor in good health (CMV status not recorded). Some clones in this sample may be carry-over from other donors' samples.

V is TRBV4-1 and J is TRBJ1-2; D might be TRBD1 (6 bases). Trimming left V 1 base short and J 0 bases short, with 18 bases between. Germline V gives CDR1 MGHRA, CDR2 YSYEKL. The CDR3 loop spans 18 amino acids. Here the CDR3 reads CASSQGGGPIDPNYGYTF. CDR3 DNA: TGCGCCAGCAGCCAAGGAGGGGGTCCTATCGACCCTAACTATGGCTACACCTTC.

A few counts support this clonotype. The chain links TRBV27 to TRBJ1-5; 9 nucleotides agree with TRBD1. Germline CDR1 MNHEY, CDR2 SMNVEV (reference sequence). The ends lost 5 bases at V and 6 bases at J; junction bases unmatched: 5. The CDR3 covers 14 residues. As DNA, the CDR3 is TGTGCCAGCAGTACAGGGGGCACAGGTCAGCCCCAGCATTTT. Its translation is CASSTGGTGQPQHF.